This T cell receptor (beta chain) was retrieved from a study of spatial heterogeneity in lung cancer. About the study: Approximately 70 TRACERx patients with early, untreated non-small cell lung cancer donated samples.

This clonotype was found a few times. Each CDR3 protein gets one entry after TCRdb re-called the 5' RACE reads with MiXCR. This sample has about 87,000 distinct CDR3 sequences, with just under 20% found just once. The sample's time point: blood at routine non-recurrence follow-up after resection. Trimming took off 7 bases at V and 4 bases at J, with 20 bases between the two ends. Germline-derived CDR1 and CDR2 are SGHRS and YFSETQ. This CDR3 is 15 amino acids long. Sequenced material: PBMCs, taken at follow-up. The rearrangement uses TRBV5-1 and TRBJ1-1; tentatively, D is TRBD1 (6 bases). This receptor was identified in a male donor with early-stage non-small cell lung cancer. CDR3 protein: CASFGTGTLGTEAFF. CDR3 in DNA: TGCGCCAGCTTTGGAACAGGGACACTGGGCACTGAAGCTTTCTTT. The full variable domain, completed using reference TRBV5-1 and TRBJ1-1, is KAGVTQTPRYLIKTRGQQVTLSCSPISGHRSVSWYQQTPGQGLQFLFEYFSETQRNKGNFPGRFSGRQFSNSRSEMNVSTLELGDSALYLCASFGTGTLGTEAFFGQGTRLTVV.